The clone carrying this T cell receptor (beta chain) has at least ten counts. The antigen is not known. The data are from a study of T cells in Graves' hyperthyroidism and ophthalmopathy. Whole-study context: Peripheral blood was acquired at first diagnosis, ahead of any therapy whatsoever. Broader study findings: A 13 V-J model separated ophthalmopathy from stable hyperthyroidism.

Researchers took RNA transcripts and amplified the TCR beta CDR3 regions from them. TCR CDR3 underwent first-round RT-PCR with the HTBI primer set. TCRdb recomputed calls from the multiplex PCR reads with MiXCR, one row per CDR3 protein. Here the sample spans roughly 380,000 distinct CDR3 sequences, about 14% being singletons. Per germline, CDR1 MNHNS and CDR2 SASEGT. V dropped 7 bases and J dropped 4 bases, with 14 bases sitting between them. There are 14 residues in the CDR3. This receptor was taken from a man younger than 45 with Graves' hyperthyroidism that later progressed to Graves' ophthalmopathy. The rearrangement links TRBV6-1 to TRBJ2-1, with D perhaps matching TRBD1 or TRBD2 (5 bases each). The sample comprised blood. The CDR3 DNA reads as TGTGCCAGCAAGGTGGGGGTCGAATACAATGAGCAGTTCTTC. Protein sequence: CASKVGVEYNEQFF.